Below, one T cell receptor (beta chain) is given with its context. The entry originates in a study of blood T cell repertoires in COVID-19. Trimming left V 5 bases short and J 1 base short, with 21 bases between. Germline values: CDR1 SEHNR, CDR2 FQNEAQ (reference sequence). This CDR3 is 18 amino acids long. Profiled with immunoSEQ multiplex PCR; TCRdb holds only in-frame clones, not every one. The data hold around 290,000 clones, with around 90% observed a single time. Sequencing was done on a sample of PBMCs or T cells enriched from blood (not recorded which). The TCR originated in a woman aged 40 to 49 who had recovered from COVID-19. V usage is TRBV7-9 and J usage is TRBJ1-3; D remains unclear. The CDR3 DNA is TGTGCCAGCAGCCCGATGGGAGGGCCGAGAGGGTCTGGAAACACCATATATTTT. This encodes CASSPMGGPRGSGNTIYF. Full variable domain (missing parts from reference TRBV7-9 and TRBJ1-3): DTGVSQNPRHKITKRGQNVTFRCDPISEHNRLYWYRQTLGQGPEFLTYFQNEAQLEKSRLLSDRFSAERPKGSFSTLEIQRTEQGDSAMYLCASSPMGGPRGSGNTIYFGEGSWLTVV.